The next 27 T cell receptor beta chains were all read from a single sample in a study of early T cells in non-severe SARS-CoV-2 infection listed by TCRdb under 2021. The method behind the library was 5' RACE. Instrument used: NextSeq 500. Using fastp trimming at Q25 and MiXCR clonotype assembly, TCRdb reanalyzed the public sequencing data and kept in-frame beta chains. Duplicate CDR3 protein sequences are folded into a single record with the most common DNA and genes. This sample holds tens of thousands of distinct CDR3 sequences; less than 15% were observed only once. In total, the top ten clones hold 3.5% to 5% of the sample. Sequencing was carried out using whole blood. All receptors derive from an adult who was a healthcare worker with PCR-confirmed SARS-CoV-2 infection or an uninfected control (not recorded which).

The V and J genes are TRBV20-1 and TRBJ2-5, with D uncertain. V shed 6 bases and J shed 4 bases, with 6 bases lying between them. Germline lookup yields CDR1 DFQATT and CDR2 SNEGSKA (reference sequence). This CDR3 comprises 10 residues. The CDR3 sequence: CSAVAETQYF. Written as DNA, the CDR3 is TGCAGTGCCGTTGCAGAGACCCAGTACTTC.

There are a few counts of this clonotype. Here the CDR3 DNA reads TGTGCCAGCAGCTTTTCAGTTGCTGAGCAGTTCTTC. Protein product: CASSFSVAEQFF. The V call is TRBV12-3 or TRBV12-4, the J call TRBJ2-1, with D unclear. The CDR3 contains 12 residues. V lost 6 bases and J 9 bases, leaving 12 bases between the germline ends.

This clonotype was found many times. The chain links TRBV7-9 to TRBJ2-7; no clear D. This CDR3 contains 11 residues. The germline V and J ends were trimmed by 3 bases and 3 bases, with 3 bases remaining between them. Germline CDR1 reads SEHNR; CDR2 reads FQNEAQ (reference sequence). Here the CDR3 reads CASSLDYEQYF. CDR3 coding DNA: TGTGCCAGCAGCTTGGACTACGAGCAGTACTTC.

The chain is built from TRBV10-3 and TRBJ2-3; unclear D gene. Germline values: CDR1 ENHRY, CDR2 SYGVKD. The CDR3 extends over 14 amino acids. V shed 1 base and J shed 3 bases, with 8 bases lying between them. CDR3 sequence reads: CAISELQRTDTQYF. CDR3 bases: TGTGCCATCAGTGAGTTACAGCGTACAGATACGCAGTATTTT.

The rearrangement uses TRBV2 and TRBJ2-2, with unresolved D. Germline V gives CDR1 SNHLY, CDR2 FYNNEI. Deletions cut 6 bases from V and 0 bases from J, with 11 bases between. This CDR3 spans 15 amino acids. CDR3 sequence reads: CASRFTEPNTGELFF. The CDR3 DNA is TGTGCCAGCAGATTTACGGAGCCGAACACCGGGGAGCTGTTTTTT.

The V gene is TRBV14, the J gene TRBJ2-7, with 10 bases fitting TRBD1. The length of the CDR3 is 15 residues. Per germline, CDR1 SGHDN and CDR2 FVKESK. With V trimmed by 1 base and J by 9 bases, 9 bases remained unmatched. In DNA, the CDR3 is TGTGCCAGCAGCCAAGCGGGTAGGGGACAGGGGCGGCAGTACTTC. Protein product: CASSQAGRGQGRQYF.

This clonotype was counted a few times. The V call is TRBV5-6, the J call TRBJ2-2; no clear D. Germline V CDR1 and CDR2: SGHDT, YYEEEE. The length of the CDR3 is 15 residues. V was pared by 4 bases and J by 0 bases, with 10 bases between. This CDR3 is CASSRWEANTGELFF. CDR3 bases: TGTGCCAGCAGCCGCTGGGAAGCGAACACCGGGGAGCTGTTTTTT. Full variable domain (rest looked up from reference TRBV5-6 and TRBJ2-2): DAGVTQSPTHLIKTRGQQVTLRCSPKSGHDTVSWYQQALGQGPQFIFQYYEEEERQRGNFPDRFSGHQFPNYSSELNVNALLLGDSALYLCASSRWEANTGELFFGEGSRLTVL.

This clonotype was counted a few times. The gene calls are TRBV29-1 and TRBJ2-1; 7 positions match TRBD2. Germline CDR1 is SQVTM and CDR2 is ANQGSEA. The V segment lost 7 bases and the J segment 6 bases; nucleotides outside the gene matches: 12. The CDR3 runs to 14 residues. The CDR3, as DNA: TGCAGCGGGATTAGCGGGCGTCCGCTCAATGAGCAGTTCTTC. Its protein product is CSGISGRPLNEQFF.

This clonotype turned up a few times. This sequence joins TRBV7-2 and TRBJ1-4; D may be TRBD1 (6 bases). V was clipped by 5 bases and J by 2 bases, with 12 bases between them. Germline V gene lookup returns CDR1 SGHTA and CDR2 FQGNSA. The CDR3 totals 15 residues. CDR3 protein: CASSLYRATNEKLFF. In DNA form, the CDR3 reads TGTGCCAGCAGCCTTTACAGGGCTACTAATGAAAAACTGTTTTTT.

The chain joins TRBV10-2 to TRBJ2-5, with D maybe TRBD1 (7 bases). Germline V CDR1 and CDR2: WSHSY, SAAADI. Deletions cut 5 bases from V and 5 bases from J, with 18 bases between. This CDR3 is 15 amino acids long. The CDR3 nucleotides are TGCGCCAGCAGTCAGGAGGGGGCTACGGGGGAGACCCAGTACTTC. Translating it yields CASSQEGATGETQYF.

The J gene is TRBJ2-5, the V gene TRBV12-3 or TRBV12-4; D is ambiguous. Trimming shortened V by 2 bases and J by 6 bases, and 10 bases separated the two germline ends. This CDR3 region has 13 residues. CDR3 bases: TGTGCCAGCAGTTTATTGGGATCTCAGACCCAGTACTTC. Protein product: CASSLLGSQTQYF.

This clonotype was counted between two and nine times. This chain connects TRBV4-3 to TRBJ2-7; D is undetermined. The CDR3 consists of 16 residues. The germline V gene encodes CDR1 LGHNA and CDR2 YSLEER. V dropped 0 bases and J dropped 0 bases, with 12 bases sitting between them. CDR3 DNA: TGCGCCAGCAGCCAAGATCGCAGGATAAGCTCCTACGAGCAGTACTTC. It encodes CASSQDRRISSYEQYF.

This clonotype was recorded many times. The V and J genes are TRBV29-1 and TRBJ2-7; 9 bases are shared with TRBD1. Trimming took 7 bases from V and 5 from J; bases not matched to a gene: 9. This CDR3 comprises 13 residues. Per the germline V gene, CDR1 is SQVTM and CDR2 is ANQGSEA. CDR3 in DNA: TGCAGCGCTCCCGGACAGGGGAGGGACGAGCAGTACTTC. Its protein is CSAPGQGRDEQYF.

This clonotype has at least ten counts. This chain links TRBV11-2 with TRBJ2-2, with 9 nucleotides matching TRBD2. The J segment lost 4 bases and the V segment lost 3 bases, leaving 9 bases of the junction unmatched. CDR1 is SGHAT, CDR2 FQNNGV, per germline. The CDR3 covers 17 residues. In DNA, the CDR3 is TGTGCCAGCAGCTTCCCCTTAGCGGGGGCCTTCACCGGGGAGCTGTTTTTT. Its protein product is CASSFPLAGAFTGELFF.

This clonotype appeared a few times. This chain links TRBV7-7 with TRBJ2-7; 9 positions match TRBD2. V lost 1 base and J lost 3; bases outside the gene matches: 1. CDR1 SSHAT and CDR2 FNYEAQ come from the germline V gene (reference sequence). This CDR3 comprises 14 residues. The CDR3 sequence: CASSLGSGGYEQYF. The CDR3 bases are TGTGCCAGCAGCTTAGGTAGCGGGGGCTACGAGCAGTACTTC.

This clonotype showed up just a few times. The V and J genes are TRBV6-5 and TRBJ2-7; perhaps TRBD1 as D (5 bases). Deletions cut 0 bases from V and 6 bases from J, with 12 bases between. Germline values: CDR1 MNHEY, CDR2 SVGAGI. CDR3 size: 14 residues. This chain's CDR3 is CASSYSGGRGEQYF. The CDR3 bases are TGTGCCAGCAGTTACTCAGGCGGAAGGGGCGAGCAGTACTTC.

There are a few counts of this clonotype. V usage is TRBV19 and J usage is TRBJ2-3; no reliable D call. Per germline, CDR1 LNHDA and CDR2 SQIVND (reference sequence). Trimming shortened V by 2 bases and J by 0 bases, and 6 bases separated the two germline ends. CDR3 size: 14 residues. The CDR3 coding sequence is TGTGCCAGTAGTATAACTTCTAGCACAGATACGCAGTATTTT. Residues: CASSITSSTDTQYF.

This clonotype appeared a few times. This chain links TRBV29-1 with TRBJ2-2; 7 positions agree with TRBD2. Germline CDR1 and CDR2: SQVTM and ANQGSEA. CDR3 length: 16 residues. Losses at the gene ends were 2 bases for V and 0 bases for J; bases not matched to a gene: 6. CDR3 bases: TGCAGCGTTGAATGGGAGGGGCTTGCGAACACCGGGGAGCTGTTTTTT. It encodes CSVEWEGLANTGELFF.

J is TRBJ2-7 and V is TRBV6-6; D possibly matches TRBD1 or TRBD2 (5 bases each). Germline loops: CDR1 MNHNY, CDR2 SVGAGI (reference sequence). V was clipped by 7 bases and J by 2 bases, with 15 bases between them. The CDR3 has 14 amino acids. CDR3 DNA: TGTGCCAGCACCAAAAGGGACCCCACCTACGAGCAGTACTTC. It is translated as CASTKRDPTYEQYF.

The chain recombines TRBV6-5 with TRBJ2-1, with D perhaps TRBD2 (5 bases). Germline CDR1 MNHEY, CDR2 SVGAGI. The CDR3 runs 15 residues. V lost 2 bases, J lost 10 bases, and 18 bases lay in between. The CDR3 sequence is CASSYPRAANGEQFF. CDR3 in DNA: TGTGCCAGCAGTTACCCGAGGGCGGCCAACGGAGAGCAGTTCTTC.

This chain connects TRBV29-1 to TRBJ1-2; 7 bases line up with TRBD1. Germline CDR1 SQVTM, CDR2 ANQGSEA. J was trimmed by 4 bases and V by 6 bases; bases with no gene match: 8. This CDR3 has 13 amino acids. The CDR3 sequence: CSVYRDRRYGYTF. CDR3 DNA: TGCAGCGTCTACCGGGACAGACGCTATGGCTACACCTTC.

This chain uses TRBV7-8 with TRBJ2-1; no clear D. Deletions cut 3 bases from V and 9 bases from J, with 6 bases between. The CDR3 has 11 amino acids. Germline CDR1 and CDR2: SGHVS and FQNEAQ. DNA for the CDR3: TGTGCCAGCAGCTTCCGAGGTGAGCAGTTCTTC. This sequence encodes CASSFRGEQFF.

This clonotype showed up many times. Written as DNA, the CDR3 is TGTGCCATCAGTGACTACAGGGACCCGAACACTGAAGCTTTCTTT. Its protein product is CAISDYRDPNTEAFF. The chain couples TRBV10-3 to TRBJ1-1; TRBD1 is a possible D gene (6 bases). V dropped 3 bases and J dropped 1 base, with 12 bases sitting between them. Germline V lookup: CDR1 ENHRY, CDR2 SYGVKD. This CDR3 has 15 amino acids.

This clonotype was observed a handful of times. This chain connects TRBV18 to TRBJ2-5, with a weak D call TRBD1 (5 bases). CDR3 length equals 14 residues. Germline V CDR1 and CDR2: KGHSH, LQKENI. Trimming left V 3 bases short and J 4 bases short, with 12 bases between. CDR3: CASSPRKGAETQYF. The CDR3 nucleotides read TGTGCCAGCTCACCCCGAAAAGGGGCAGAGACCCAGTACTTC. The full variable domain, its missing parts supplied by reference TRBV18 and TRBJ2-5, is NAGVMQNPRHLVRRRGQEARLRCSPMKGHSHVYWYRQLPEEGLKFMVYLQKENIIDESGMPKERFSAEFPKEGPSILRIQQVVRGDSAAYFCASSPRKGAETQYFGPGTRLLVL.

This clonotype was counted at least ten times. CDR3 nucleotide sequence: TGTGCCAGCTCACCACTAGCGATCCAAGAGACCCAGTACTTC. Translated: CASSPLAIQETQYF. V gene TRBV18 combines with J gene TRBJ2-5; possible D gene TRBD2, 5 bases. Germline CDR1 KGHSH, CDR2 LQKENI. V lost 1 base and J 1 base, leaving 7 bases between the germline ends. The CDR3 contains 14 residues.

The chain couples TRBV5-1 to TRBJ1-6, with 7 bases that match TRBD1. The CDR3 runs to 16 residues. CDR1 is SGHRS and CDR2 is YFSETQ in the germline V gene. Losses at the gene ends were 0 bases for V and 8 bases for J; bases not matched to a gene: 8. CDR3 sequence (DNA): TGCGCCAGCAGCTTGGATCCGGGACAGAAAGATTCACCCCTCCACTTT. Amino acids: CASSLDPGQKDSPLHF.

This clonotype was observed a few times. CDR3 residues: CASSRTSSADTQYF. Here the CDR3 DNA reads TGTGCCAGCAGCCGGACTAGCTCGGCAGATACGCAGTATTTT. J is TRBJ2-3 and V is TRBV11-2; 8 positions agree with TRBD2. There are 14 residues in the CDR3. The junction had 5 bases not matched to a gene; V was cut back by 5 bases and J by 4 bases. Germline values: CDR1 SGHAT, CDR2 FQNNGV.